This TCR beta chain was recorded in a study of T cells in Graves' hyperthyroidism and ophthalmopathy. Study-level findings and limits: Most expanded thyroid clonotypes above 0.001 recurred in blood.

A word on this clonotype: The target antigen is unknown.

Template material for amplifying TCR beta CDR3 regions consisted of RNA transcripts. The HTBI primer set was used in a first-round RT-PCR of the TCR CDR3. Using its own MiXCR run on the multiplex PCR reads, TCRdb lists one record per CDR3 protein. The sample has over 650,000 distinct CDR3 sequences, about 17% seen once. Graves' hyperthyroidism is called stable when ophthalmopathy does not progress within 18 months. CDR3 length equals 15 residues. Germline trimming cut 0 bases from V and 5 bases from J; bases unmatched to any gene: 6. Per the germline V gene, CDR1 is KGHSH and CDR2 is LQKENI. The clonotype was recovered from a man younger than 30 with Graves' hyperthyroidism. Material for sequencing was blood. The chain carries TRBV18 and TRBJ1-2, with 7 positions matching TRBD1. The CDR3: CASSPPGPQGYGYTF. CDR3 DNA: TGTGCCAGCTCACCACCAGGGCCACAGGGGTATGGCTACACCTTC.